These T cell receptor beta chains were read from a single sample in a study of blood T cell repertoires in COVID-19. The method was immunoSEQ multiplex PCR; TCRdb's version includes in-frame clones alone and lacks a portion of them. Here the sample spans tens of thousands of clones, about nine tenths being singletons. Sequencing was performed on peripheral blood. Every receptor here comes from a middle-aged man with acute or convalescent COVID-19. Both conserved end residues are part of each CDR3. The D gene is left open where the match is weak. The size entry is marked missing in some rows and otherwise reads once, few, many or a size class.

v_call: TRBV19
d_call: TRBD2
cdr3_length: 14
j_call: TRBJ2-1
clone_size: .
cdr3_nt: TGTGCCAGTAGTATGATGACTAGCGGGAATGAGCAGTTCTTC
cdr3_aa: CASSMMTSGNEQFF

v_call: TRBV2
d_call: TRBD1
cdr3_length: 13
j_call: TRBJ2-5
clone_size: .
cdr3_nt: TGTGCCAGCCGGGACAGGGGGCAGGAGACCCAGTACTTC
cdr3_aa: CASRDRGQETQYF

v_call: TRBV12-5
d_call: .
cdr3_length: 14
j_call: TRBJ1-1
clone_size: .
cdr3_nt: TGTGCTAGTGGTCCCAGCCGGGGTGGCACTGAAGCTTTCTTT
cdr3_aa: CASGPSRGGTEAFF

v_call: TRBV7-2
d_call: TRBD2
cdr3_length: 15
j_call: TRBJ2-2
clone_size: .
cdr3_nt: TGTGCCAGCAGTTCTAGCGGGGCGGGAACCGGGGAGCTGTTTTTT
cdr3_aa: CASSSSGAGTGELFF

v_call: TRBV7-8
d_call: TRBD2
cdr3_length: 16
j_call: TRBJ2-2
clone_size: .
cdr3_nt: TGTGCCAGCAGCTTAGTCGGGAGGACGAATACCGGGGAGCTGTTTTTT
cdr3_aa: CASSLVGRTNTGELFF

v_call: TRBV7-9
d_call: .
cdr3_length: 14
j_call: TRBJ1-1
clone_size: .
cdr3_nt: TGTGCCAGCAACGAACAGGGTCTGGGGAGGGGTGCTTTCTTT
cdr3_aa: CASNEQGLGRGAFF

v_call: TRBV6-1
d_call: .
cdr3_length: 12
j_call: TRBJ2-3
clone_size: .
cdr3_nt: TGTGCCAGCAGTGAAAGGGGGGATACGCAGTATTTT
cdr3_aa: CASSERGDTQYF

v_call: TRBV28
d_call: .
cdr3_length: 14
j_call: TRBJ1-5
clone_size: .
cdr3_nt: TGTGCCAGCAACCCGACTTTGGGTAATCAGCCCCAGCATTTT
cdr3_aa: CASNPTLGNQPQHF

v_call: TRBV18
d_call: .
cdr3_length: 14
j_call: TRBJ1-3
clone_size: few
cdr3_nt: TGTGCCAGCTCACCTCAGGGGTTCGGAAACACCATATATTTT
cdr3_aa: CASSPQGFGNTIYF

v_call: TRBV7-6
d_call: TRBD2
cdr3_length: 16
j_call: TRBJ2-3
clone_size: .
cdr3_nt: TGTGCCAGCAGCTTGGTAGGCGGGAGGGCCGGGGATACGCAGTATTTT
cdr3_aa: CASSLVGGRAGDTQYF

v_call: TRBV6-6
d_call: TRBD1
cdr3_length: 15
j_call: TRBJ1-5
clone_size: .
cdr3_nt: TGTGCCAGCACCCCGACAGGGAGTGACAATCAGCCCCAGCATTTT
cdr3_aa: CASTPTGSDNQPQHF